This entry lists 21 T cell receptor beta chains sequenced from one sample in a study of blood T cell repertoires in COVID-19. The data were produced by immunoSEQ multiplex PCR, yet TCRdb's version contains in-frame clones alone and is incomplete. The sample lists around 480,000 clones, roughly 87% seen once, with 0.7% in the top ten. Material: PBMCs or T cells enriched from blood (not recorded which). The source of these receptors is a woman aged 18-29 years who had recovered from COVID-19.

The V gene is TRBV4-1, the J gene TRBJ1-2; 8 nucleotides line up with TRBD1. V lost 0 bases and J lost 5; bases outside the gene matches: 11. CDR1 is MGHRA and CDR2 is YSYEKL in the germline V gene. The CDR3 loop spans 17 amino acids. The CDR3 DNA reads TGCGCCAGCAGCCAAGATTGGGGCAGGGGGCTTAGTTATGGCTACACCTTC. This encodes CASSQDWGRGLSYGYTF.

The chain carries TRBV9 and TRBJ2-3, with TRBD2 matching 14 bases. J was trimmed by 2 bases and V by 4 bases; bases with no gene match: 21. Germline lookup yields CDR1 SGDLS and CDR2 YYNGEE. The CDR3 has 22 amino acids. The CDR3: CASSSRGGTSGGLTLTTDTQYF. CDR3 DNA: TGTGCCAGCAGCTCCCGTGGCGGGACTAGCGGGGGTTTAACTCTTACCACAGATACGCAGTATTTT.

The gene calls are TRBV6-5 and TRBJ1-6; 9 bases are a match to TRBD1. This CDR3 contains 13 residues. The trim removed 7 bases at V and 12 bases at J, leaving 7 bases unmatched. Germline V lookup: CDR1 MNHEY, CDR2 SVGAGI. CDR3 in amino acids: CASIRTGDKPLHF. CDR3 sequence (DNA): TGTGCCAGCATAAGGACAGGGGACAAACCCCTCCACTTT.

The V gene is TRBV2, the J gene TRBJ2-1; D is unresolved. The CDR3 extends over 15 amino acids. Trimming shortened V by 3 bases and J by 0 bases, and 9 bases separated the two germline ends. Germline CDR1 SNHLY, CDR2 FYNNEI. Written as DNA, the CDR3 is TGTGCCAGCAGTGAGTACGCCAGCTCCTACAATGAGCAGTTCTTC. It translates to CASSEYASSYNEQFF.

This clone was recorded many times. In nucleotides, the CDR3 is TGTGCCAGCAGTGAACGGGGGGACTACAATGAGCAGTTCTTC. This gives the protein CASSERGDYNEQFF. The chain is built from TRBV6-1 and TRBJ2-1, with 7 nucleotides matching TRBD2. J was trimmed by 3 bases and V by 2 bases; bases with no gene match: 1. The CDR3 extends over 14 amino acids. Germline V gene lookup returns CDR1 MNHNS and CDR2 SASEGT.

The gene calls are TRBV30 and TRBJ2-7, with D unresolved. The CDR3 is made up of 11 amino acids. Trimming removed 0 bases from V and 5 bases from J, with 5 bases in between. CDR1 and CDR2 (germline): GTSNPN, SVGIG (reference sequence). This CDR3 reads CAWSVRDEQYF. The CDR3 DNA follows: TGTGCCTGGAGTGTACGGGACGAGCAGTACTTC. Together with reference TRBV30 and TRBJ2-7, the CDR3 gives the full variable domain: SQTIHQWPATLVQPVGSPLSLECTVEGTSNPNLYWYRQAAGRGLQLLFYSVGIGQISSEVPQNLSASRPQDRQFILSSKKLLLSDSGFYLCAWSVRDEQYFGPGTRLTVT.

A few counts support this clone. This sequence joins TRBV10-3 and TRBJ1-1; a possible D gene is TRBD1 (5 bases). This CDR3 spans 12 amino acids. V was shortened by 3 bases and J by 3 bases, with 5 bases between the two germline ends. The V gene's germline CDR1 is ENHRY and CDR2 SYGVKD. The CDR3 DNA reads as TGTGCCATCAGTGAAGGGGACACTGAAGCTTTCTTT. Protein sequence: CAISEGDTEAFF.

This clone appeared a single time. This chain links TRBV11-2 with TRBJ1-2; 7 bases are shared with TRBD1. The junction had 9 bases not matched to a gene; V was cut back by 4 bases and J by 10 bases. There are 13 residues in the CDR3. CDR1 and CDR2 from the germline V gene are SGHAT and FQNNGV. As DNA, the CDR3 is TGTGCCAGCAGCTACTCCGGACAGGTCTTCTACACCTTC. Translation gives CASSYSGQVFYTF.

A few counts support this clone. The chain couples TRBV18 to TRBJ1-6; possible D gene TRBD1, 5 bases. The V end was cut by 5 bases, the J end by 6 bases, with 14 bases between. The CDR3 has 15 residues. The germline gives CDR1 KGHSH, CDR2 LQKENI. Here the CDR3 reads CASSVYGGLNSPLHF. The CDR3 DNA follows: TGTGCCAGCTCAGTGTACGGGGGACTTAATTCACCCCTCCACTTT.

Only one count was recorded for this clone. J is TRBJ1-4 and V is TRBV11-2, with D hard to call. The CDR3 sequence is 13 residues long. The V gene's germline CDR1 is SGHAT and CDR2 FQNNGV. V lost 5 bases to trimming and J lost 7 bases, with 11 bases between them. The DNA for the CDR3 is TGTGCCAGCAGCCCCCCGGAGGGTGAAAAACTGTTTTTT. It yields the protein CASSPPEGEKLFF.

This clone was found once. The chain uses TRBV2 and TRBJ1-1, with a tentative D call TRBD1 (5 bases). Trimming removed 6 bases at V and 1 base at J, with 15 bases between. The CDR3 has 15 residues. Germline V CDR1 and CDR2: SNHLY, FYNNEI. CDR3 nucleotides: TGTGCCAGCAGGCGGTTGGGGGGGGAGAACACTGAAGCTTTCTTT. Residues: CASRRLGGENTEAFF.

This clone occurred once. The chain links TRBV5-1 to TRBJ1-4; a weak D match, TRBD1 (6 bases). The CDR3 covers 14 residues. V was trimmed by 4 bases and J by 8 bases, leaving 15 bases between them. Germline-derived CDR1 and CDR2 are SGHRS and YFSETQ. As DNA, the CDR3 is TGCGCCAGCAGCCCAACAGGGAATTGGGAAAAACTGTTTTTT. It translates to CASSPTGNWEKLFF.

This chain connects TRBV7-3 to TRBJ1-1, with 7 bases fitting TRBD1. The germline gives CDR1 SGHTA, CDR2 FQGTGA. Trimming cost V 3 bases and J 4 bases; bases outside gene matches: 2. The CDR3 loop spans 13 amino acids. CDR3 amino acids: CASSLTGITEAFF. The DNA of the CDR3 is TGTGCCAGCAGCTTGACAGGGATCACTGAAGCTTTCTTT.

A few counts support this clone. This chain joins TRBV25-1 and TRBJ2-5; 8 nucleotides agree with TRBD1. CDR1 is MGHDK and CDR2 is SYGVNS in the germline V gene. The CDR3 extends over 15 amino acids. After removal of 4 bases from V and 3 bases from J, the junction contained 7 bases not matched to a gene. The CDR3: CASSAPGQAKETQYF. CDR3 DNA: TGTGCCAGCAGTGCCCCGGGACAGGCCAAAGAGACCCAGTACTTC.

The V gene is TRBV30, the J gene TRBJ1-6; the match to TRBD1 covers 7 bases. J lost 7 bases, V lost 4 bases, and 4 bases had no gene match. The CDR3 contains 13 residues. Germline V gene lookup returns CDR1 GTSNPN and CDR2 SVGIG (reference sequence). For the CDR3, the DNA is TGTGCCTGGAACGTACAGGGGAATTCACCCCTCCACTTT. It specifies CAWNVQGNSPLHF.

The chain recombines TRBV7-6 with TRBJ2-7; maybe TRBD2 (6 bases). The V gene's germline CDR1 is SGHVS and CDR2 FNYEAQ. The CDR3 sequence is 14 residues long. V gave up 3 bases and J gave up 7 bases, with 16 bases separating them. This CDR3 is CASSFGLKAGEQYF. CDR3 sequence (DNA): TGTGCCAGCAGCTTCGGACTAAAGGCGGGAGAGCAGTACTTC.

The V call is TRBV2, the J call TRBJ1-1, with TRBD1 matching over 9 bases. V shed 3 bases, J shed 11 bases, and the junction held 7 bases outside the gene matches. The CDR3 spans 13 residues. The germline V gene has CDR1 SNHLY and CDR2 FYNNEI. The CDR3 DNA follows: TGTGCCAGCAGTGAGCTGGAGGACAGGGGCGCTTTCTTT. Its protein product is CASSELEDRGAFF.

This rearrangement joins TRBV29-1 to TRBJ1-2; tentative D call: TRBD1 (6 bases). V was cut by 7 bases and J by 7 bases, with 13 bases left in between. CDR1 is SQVTM and CDR2 is ANQGSEA in the germline V gene. The CDR3 is made up of 11 amino acids. The CDR3: CSATGQVGYTF. The CDR3, as DNA: TGCAGCGCAACAGGGCAGGTTGGCTACACCTTC.

The rearrangement uses TRBV6-7 and TRBJ2-7, with a tentative D call TRBD1 (6 bases). TRBV6-7 is identified as an open reading frame with a role that is uncertain. The CDR3 consists of 10 residues. The ends were cut back, 6 bases at V and 8 bases at J, with 8 bases in the middle. This chain's CDR3 is CASRRGKQYF. In DNA form, the CDR3 reads TGTGCCAGCAGGAGGGGGAAGCAGTACTTC.

The V call is TRBV30, the J call TRBJ1-5; TRBD1 is a possible D gene (5 bases). Between the trimmed V and J ends, which lost 0 bases and 2 bases, there was a span of 8 bases. CDR3 length equals 14 residues. CDR1 and CDR2 from the germline V gene are GTSNPN and SVGIG (reference sequence). The CDR3 coding sequence is TGTGCCTGGAGTGTCCAACAGGGCAATCAGCCCCAGCATTTT. It is translated as CAWSVQQGNQPQHF.

V is TRBV5-1 and J is TRBJ2-2; D is undetermined. From germline, CDR1 is SGHRS and CDR2 YFSETQ. Trimming removed 0 bases from V and 4 bases from J, with 10 bases in between. The CDR3 sequence is 15 residues long. The CDR3 reads CASSLAAAGTGELFF. The DNA for the CDR3 is TGCGCCAGCAGCTTGGCCGCCGCAGGCACCGGGGAGCTGTTTTTT. The full variable domain, its missing parts supplied by reference TRBV5-1 and TRBJ2-2, is KAGVTQTPRYLIKTRGQQVTLSCSPISGHRSVSWYQQTPGQGLQFLFEYFSETQRNKGNFPGRFSGRQFSNSRSEMNVSTLELGDSALYLCASSLAAAGTGELFFGEGSRLTVL.